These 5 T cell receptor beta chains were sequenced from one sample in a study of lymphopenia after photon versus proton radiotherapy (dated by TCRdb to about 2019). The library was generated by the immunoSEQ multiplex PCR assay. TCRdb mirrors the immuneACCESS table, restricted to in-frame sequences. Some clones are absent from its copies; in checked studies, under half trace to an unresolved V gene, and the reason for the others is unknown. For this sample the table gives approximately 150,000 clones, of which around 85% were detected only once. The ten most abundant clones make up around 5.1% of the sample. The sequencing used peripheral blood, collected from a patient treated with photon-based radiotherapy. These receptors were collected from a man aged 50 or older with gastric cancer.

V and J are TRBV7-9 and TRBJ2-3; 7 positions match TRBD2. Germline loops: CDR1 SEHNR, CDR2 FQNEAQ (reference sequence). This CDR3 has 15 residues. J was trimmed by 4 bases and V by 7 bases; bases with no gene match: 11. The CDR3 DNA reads TGTGCCAGCACCAAGTCTCGGAGCGGGGCAGATACGCAGTATTTT. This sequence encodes CASTKSRSGADTQYF.

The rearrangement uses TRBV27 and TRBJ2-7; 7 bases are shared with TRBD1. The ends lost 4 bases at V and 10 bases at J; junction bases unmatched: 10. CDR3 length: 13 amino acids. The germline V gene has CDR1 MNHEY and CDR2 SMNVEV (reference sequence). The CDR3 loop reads CASSSEDRSNQYF. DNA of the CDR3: TGTGCCAGCAGTTCAGAGGACAGGTCCAACCAGTACTTC.

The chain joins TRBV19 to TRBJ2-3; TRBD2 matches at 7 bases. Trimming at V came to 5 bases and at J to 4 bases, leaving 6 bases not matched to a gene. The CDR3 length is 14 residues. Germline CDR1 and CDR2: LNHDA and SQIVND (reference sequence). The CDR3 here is CASSLAGAADTQYF. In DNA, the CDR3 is TGTGCCAGTAGTCTTGCGGGAGCGGCAGATACGCAGTATTTT.

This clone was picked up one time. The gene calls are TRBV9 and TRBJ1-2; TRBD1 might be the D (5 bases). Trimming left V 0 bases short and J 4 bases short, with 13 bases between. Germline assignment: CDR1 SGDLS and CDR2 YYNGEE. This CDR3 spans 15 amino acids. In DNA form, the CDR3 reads TGTGCCAGCAGCGTAGGACAGAACTTCCCCTATGGCTACACCTTC. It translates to CASSVGQNFPYGYTF.

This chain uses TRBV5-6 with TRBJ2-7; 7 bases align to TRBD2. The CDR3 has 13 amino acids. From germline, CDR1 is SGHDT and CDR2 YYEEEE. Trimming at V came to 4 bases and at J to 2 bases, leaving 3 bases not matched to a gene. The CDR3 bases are TGTGCCAGCAGCCCGGGACTAACCTACGAGCAGTACTTC. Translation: CASSPGLTYEQYF.